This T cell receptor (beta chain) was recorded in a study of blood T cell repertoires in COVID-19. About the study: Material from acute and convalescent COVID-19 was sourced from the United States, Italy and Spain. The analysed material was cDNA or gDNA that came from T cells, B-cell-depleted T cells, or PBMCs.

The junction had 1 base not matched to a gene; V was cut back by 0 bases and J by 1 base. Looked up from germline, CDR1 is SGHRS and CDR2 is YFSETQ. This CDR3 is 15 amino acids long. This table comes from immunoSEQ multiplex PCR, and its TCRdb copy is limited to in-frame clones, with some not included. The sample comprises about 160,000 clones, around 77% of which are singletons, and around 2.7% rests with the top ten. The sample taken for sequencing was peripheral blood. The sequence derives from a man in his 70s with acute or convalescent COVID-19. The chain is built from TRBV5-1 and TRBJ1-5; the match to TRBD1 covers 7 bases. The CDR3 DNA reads TGCGCCAGCAGCTTGGAGACAGGGAGCAATCAGCCCCAGCATTTT. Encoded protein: CASSLETGSNQPQHF.